This T cell receptor (beta chain) was sequenced during a study of blood T cell repertoires in COVID-19. Study context: Researchers got acute and convalescent COVID-19 samples from the United States, Italy and Spain. From T cells, B-cell-depleted T cells, or PBMCs came the material, which was cDNA or gDNA.

How the authors handled the data: Amplified reference gene primers provided the basis for estimating nucleated cell counts. Libraries were prepared by immunoSEQ multiplex PCR; TCRdb keeps only in-frame clonotypes and omits some of them. The DNA was the basis for D and trimming; V, J and clone size are from that table. The sample lists 200,000 or so clones, approximately 85% occurring once. Germline-derived CDR1 and CDR2 are DFQATT and SNEGSKA (reference sequence). The V end was cut by 3 bases, the J end by 2 bases, with 13 bases between. The CDR3 extends over 14 amino acids. This receptor was identified in a man between 60 and 75 years old with acute or convalescent COVID-19. The chain combines TRBV20-1 with TRBJ1-2; D not resolved. The sequenced sample was peripheral blood. The CDR3 spells CSASDPEANYGYTF. CDR3 bases: TGCAGTGCTAGTGATCCCGAGGCAAACTATGGCTACACCTTC.